The 15 T cell receptor beta chains in this list originate from one sample, sequenced in a study of T cell responses to AZD1222 COVID-19 vaccine. Sequencing used immunoSEQ multiplex PCR; TCRdb keeps in-frame clones, though not all of them. In the table there are under 200,000 clones, roughly 94% of which are singletons. Sequencing used peripheral blood, obtained on day 0 of AZD1222 vaccination. Receptors were obtained from an adult in good health.

The chain carries TRBV28 and TRBJ2-3, with D uncertain. V dropped 3 bases and J dropped 0 bases, with 10 bases sitting between them. Germline loops: CDR1 MDHEN, CDR2 SYDVKM. The CDR3 consists of 15 residues. The CDR3 protein is CASSFPQSSTDTQYF. The CDR3 DNA sequence: TGTGCCAGCAGTTTCCCCCAGAGCAGCACAGATACGCAGTATTTT. Using reference TRBV28 and TRBJ2-3 for the parts outside the CDR3, the full variable domain is DVKVTQSSRYLVKRTGEKVFLECVQDMDHENMFWYRQDPGLGLRLIYFSYDVKMKEKGDIPEGYSVSREKKERFSLILESASTNQTSMYLCASSFPQSSTDTQYFGPGTRLTVL.

V gene TRBV13 combines with J gene TRBJ2-5, with D possibly TRBD2 on 6 matching bases. Trimming stripped 5 bases from V and 0 bases from J, with 19 bases between. CDR3 length: 17 amino acids. The V gene's germline CDR1 is PRHDT and CDR2 FYEKMQ (reference sequence). CDR3 coding DNA: TGTGCCAGCAGCATTTTCCGGGACTCCTTGTACCAAGAGACCCAGTACTTC. As protein: CASSIFRDSLYQETQYF.

The chain joins TRBV24-1 to TRBJ1-2; D is unresolved. The CDR3 has 12 residues. CDR1 is KGHDR and CDR2 is SFDVKD in the germline V gene. V was trimmed by 7 bases and J by 0 bases, leaving 5 bases between them. CDR3 in DNA: TGTGCCACCAGCCAAGCTAACTATGGCTACACCTTC. Translating gives CATSQANYGYTF.

V and J are TRBV18 and TRBJ2-7; D is undetermined. Germline CDR1 reads KGHSH; CDR2 reads LQKENI. This CDR3 has 14 residues. Trimming shortened V by 6 bases and J by 1 base, and 13 bases separated the two germline ends. The CDR3 nucleotides are TGTGCCAGCTCCCCATACGCCGCTTCCTACGAGCAGTACTTC. It specifies CASSPYAASYEQYF. Full variable domain (remainder filled in from reference TRBV18 and TRBJ2-7): NAGVMQNPRHLVRRRGQEARLRCSPMKGHSHVYWYRQLPEEGLKFMVYLQKENIIDESGMPKERFSAEFPKEGPSILRIQQVVRGDSAAYFCASSPYAASYEQYFGPGTRLTVT.

This clone is a singleton in its sample. V usage is TRBV28 and J usage is TRBJ1-1; weak D call: TRBD1 (5 bases). The CDR3 extends over 15 amino acids. V shed 8 bases and J shed 5 bases, with 21 bases lying between them. Germline V lookup: CDR1 MDHEN, CDR2 SYDVKM. The CDR3 DNA reads TGTGCCAGCCCCCCCCCGGCCGGTCGGGGGACTGAAGCTTTCTTT. The encoded protein is CASPPPAGRGTEAFF. The variable domain in full, with the rest retrieved from reference TRBV28 and TRBJ1-1, is DVKVTQSSRYLVKRTGEKVFLECVQDMDHENMFWYRQDPGLGLRLIYFSYDVKMKEKGDIPEGYSVSREKKERFSLILESASTNQTSMYLCASPPPAGRGTEAFFGQGTRLTVV.

This rearrangement joins TRBV7-2 to TRBJ1-3; D unresolved. Trimming shortened V by 1 base and J by 4 bases, and 8 bases separated the two germline ends. Per germline, CDR1 SGHTA and CDR2 FQGNSA. This CDR3 is built from 14 residues. This CDR3 reads CASSLGPQGNTIYF. The DNA for the CDR3 is TGTGCCAGCAGCTTAGGCCCACAGGGAAACACCATATATTTT. Looking up the rest from reference TRBV7-2 and TRBJ1-3 gives the full variable domain: GAGVSQSPSNKVTEKGKDVELRCDPISGHTALYWYRQSLGQGLEFLIYFQGNSAPDKSGLPSDRFSAERTGGSVSTLTIQRTQQEDSAVYLCASSLGPQGNTIYFGEGSWLTVV.

This sequence joins TRBV5-1 and TRBJ2-7; D call uncertain. Germline V gene sequence: CDR1 SGHRS, CDR2 YFSETQ. V lost 2 bases and J lost 2, with 14 bases in between. The CDR3 is made up of 15 amino acids. The CDR3 DNA reads TGCGCCAGCAGCTTTGGTCCAGCCCTAACCTACGAGCAGTACTTC. Amino acids: CASSFGPALTYEQYF.

The sample holds one count of this clone. The rearrangement joins TRBV19 to TRBJ1-6, with D uncertain. V was pared by 6 bases and J by 1 base, with 1 base between. CDR1 and CDR2 (germline): LNHDA, SQIVND (reference sequence). This CDR3 is built from 12 residues. In nucleotides, the CDR3 is TGTGCCAGTAGGTCCTATAATTCACCCCTCCACTTT. Its protein product is CASRSYNSPLHF.

The gene calls are TRBV30 and TRBJ2-7; maybe TRBD1 (5 bases). This CDR3 is built from 13 residues. V dropped 2 bases and J dropped 6 bases, with 14 bases sitting between them. Germline V gene lookup returns CDR1 GTSNPN and CDR2 SVGIG (reference sequence). DNA of the CDR3: TGTGCCTGGAGTTTGGGGCGTTTGGCCGAGCAGTACTTC. It yields the protein CAWSLGRLAEQYF.

The chain has TRBV19 and TRBJ2-5; 7 bases align to TRBD1. The CDR3 contains 15 residues. J gave up 5 bases and V 4 bases, and 10 bases lay outside the gene matches. The germline gives CDR1 LNHDA, CDR2 SQIVND (reference sequence). The CDR3 DNA reads as TGTGCCAGTAGTAAAAAGGGGGCGTCCGGTGAGACCCAGTACTTC. Translation gives CASSKKGASGETQYF.

The rearrangement links TRBV7-9 to TRBJ2-7; a possible D gene is TRBD2 (6 bases). The V end lost 4 bases, the J end lost 0 bases, and 16 bases lay between the germline ends. Germline lookup yields CDR1 SEHNR and CDR2 FQNEAQ (reference sequence). The CDR3 is made up of 16 amino acids. The CDR3 DNA reads as TGTGCCAGCAGCTCCCTTCGGGGGAGCCTCTCCTACGAGCAGTACTTC. Translating it yields CASSSLRGSLSYEQYF.

The V gene is TRBV28, the J gene TRBJ1-2; no reliable D call. The CDR3 is made up of 12 amino acids. Trimming left V 6 bases short and J 5 bases short, with 10 bases between. CDR1 MDHEN and CDR2 SYDVKM come from the germline V gene. The CDR3 nucleotides read TGTGCCAGCAGCCCGCCCGGTTATGGCTACACCTTC. Translation gives CASSPPGYGYTF.

The chain has TRBV18 and TRBJ1-2; D not resolved. Germline V lookup: CDR1 KGHSH, CDR2 LQKENI. The CDR3 contains 15 residues. V lost 0 bases to trimming and J lost 0 bases, with 8 bases between them. The CDR3 nucleotides read TGTGCCAGCTCACCACCGGCCGCTCCTAACTATGGCTACACCTTC. It is translated as CASSPPAAPNYGYTF.

This clone was detected only once. The gene calls are TRBV11-2 and TRBJ2-5; D may match TRBD1 or TRBD2 (5 bases each). This CDR3 has 17 amino acids. With 1 base removed from V and 1 base from J, the gap between germline ends came to 16 bases. Germline lookup yields CDR1 SGHAT and CDR2 FQNNGV. The CDR3 region is CASSLGYSVGTQETQYF. CDR3 nucleotides: TGTGCCAGCAGCTTAGGTTACTCGGTAGGGACCCAAGAGACCCAGTACTTC.

Only one count was recorded for this clone. V is TRBV6-4 and J is TRBJ2-7; D is uncertain. This CDR3 has 16 residues. Germline-derived CDR1 and CDR2 are MRHNA and SNTAGT. Trimming took 4 bases from V and 3 from J, leaving 19 bases between them. In DNA, the CDR3 is TGTGCCAGCAGTGTCGTGAAGGACGCGACCCTCTACGAGCAGTACTTC. As protein: CASSVVKDATLYEQYF.